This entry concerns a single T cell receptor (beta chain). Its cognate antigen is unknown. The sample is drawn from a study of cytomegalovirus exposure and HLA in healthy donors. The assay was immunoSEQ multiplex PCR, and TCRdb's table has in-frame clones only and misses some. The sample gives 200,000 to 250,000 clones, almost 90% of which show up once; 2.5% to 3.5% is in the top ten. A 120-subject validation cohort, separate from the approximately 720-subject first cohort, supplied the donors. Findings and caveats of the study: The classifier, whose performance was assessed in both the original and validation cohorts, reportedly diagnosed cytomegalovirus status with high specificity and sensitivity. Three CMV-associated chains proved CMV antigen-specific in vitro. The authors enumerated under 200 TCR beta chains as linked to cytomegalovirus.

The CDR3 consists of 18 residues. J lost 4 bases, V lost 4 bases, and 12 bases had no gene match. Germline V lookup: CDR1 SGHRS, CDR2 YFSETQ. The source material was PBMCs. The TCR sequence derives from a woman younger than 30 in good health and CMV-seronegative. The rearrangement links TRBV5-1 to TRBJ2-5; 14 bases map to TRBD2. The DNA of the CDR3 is TGCGCCAGCAGCGTGGGACTAGCGGGAGTTGTTTGGGGAGAGACCCAGTACTTC. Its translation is CASSVGLAGVVWGETQYF.